This section outlines one TCR beta chain sequence together with its context. Its antigen remains unidentified. PCR amplification relied on 60 Vbeta primers (plus 13 Jbeta primers). Sequencing was performed with immunoSEQ multiplex PCR; in TCRdb, only in-frame clones are kept and a portion is missing. The table records 90,000 to 120,000 clones, over 70% of them present only once. The sample comes from a study of cytomegalovirus exposure and HLA in healthy donors. Losses at the gene ends were 4 bases for V and 9 bases for J; bases not matched to a gene: 12. The CDR3 has 15 amino acids. Germline V gene lookup returns CDR1 SGHRS and CDR2 YFSETQ. Regarding the study as a whole: By HLA locus, TCR association rates varied in a later analysis, with DRB1 showing the most and HLA-C the fewest. Approximately 18,000 TCR beta sequences were associated with HLA alleles at 0.05 false discovery rate in a later analysis.

The TCR comes from a man aged 30-40 years in good health and CMV-seronegative. V and J are TRBV5-1 and TRBJ2-7; 11 bases align to TRBD2. Sequencing input: PBMCs. This CDR3 is CASSRTSGSLLRQYF. The CDR3 bases are TGCGCCAGCAGCCGTACTAGCGGGAGCCTTCTACGGCAGTACTTC.